This entry is about one TCR beta chain. The data stem from a study of blood T cell repertoires in COVID-19. Libraries were prepared by immunoSEQ multiplex PCR; TCRdb keeps only in-frame clonotypes and omits some of them. The sample lists 110,000 to 150,000 clones, roughly 91% occurring once. Trimming removed 5 bases at V and 0 bases at J, with 13 bases between. Per the germline V gene, CDR1 is SNHLY and CDR2 is FYNNEI. The CDR3 contains 15 residues. The sequence came from a man aged 60 to 75 with active or convalescent COVID-19. This rearrangement joins TRBV2 to TRBJ1-1, with D perhaps matching TRBD1 (5 bases). The sample was peripheral blood. The chain's CDR3 is CASSREGYMNTEAFF. In nucleotides, the CDR3 is TGTGCCAGCAGTAGGGAGGGGTACATGAACACTGAAGCTTTCTTT.